The following is a T cell receptor beta chain sequence with its context. How the authors handled the data: Nucleated cell counts were estimated from reference gene primer amplification. The table came from immunoSEQ multiplex PCR; TCRdb's copy has only in-frame clones and leaves some out. D and trimming were read from the DNA, whereas the V and J calls and clone size are those reported in that table. The sample lists 450,000 to 600,000 clones, roughly 87% occurring once. This sample was taken from a study of blood T cell repertoires in COVID-19. As for the study in general: PBMCs, B-cell-depleted T cells, or T cells provided the cDNA or gDNA that made up the material.

The CDR3 extends over 16 amino acids. The germline V gene has CDR1 LNHDA and CDR2 SQIVND (reference sequence). The V and J ends lost 5 bases and 5 bases, in that order; junction bases with no gene match: 14. Sequencing used PBMCs or T cells enriched from blood (not recorded which). The chain links TRBV19 to TRBJ1-2; 7 nucleotides agree with TRBD1. The receptor was derived from a woman under 30 who had recovered from COVID-19. This chain's CDR3 is CASSPRQGASDYGYTF. In nucleotides, the CDR3 is TGTGCCAGTAGTCCTCGACAGGGAGCCTCAGATTATGGCTACACCTTC.